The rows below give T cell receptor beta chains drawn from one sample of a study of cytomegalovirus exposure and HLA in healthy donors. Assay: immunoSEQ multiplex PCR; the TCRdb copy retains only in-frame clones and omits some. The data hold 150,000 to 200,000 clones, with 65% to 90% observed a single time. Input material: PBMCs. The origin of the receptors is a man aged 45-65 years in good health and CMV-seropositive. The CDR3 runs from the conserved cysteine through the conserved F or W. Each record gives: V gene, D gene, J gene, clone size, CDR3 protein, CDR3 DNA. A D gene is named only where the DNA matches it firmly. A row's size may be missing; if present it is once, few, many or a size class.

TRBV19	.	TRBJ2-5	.	CASGVSGQETQYF	TGTGCCAGTGGGGTAAGCGGGCAGGAGACCCAGTACTTC
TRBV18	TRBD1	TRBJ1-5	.	CASTDDRGAAMYQPQHF	TGTGCCAGTACTGACGACAGGGGCGCGGCGATGTACCAGCCCCAGCATTTT
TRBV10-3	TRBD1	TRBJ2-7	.	CAISRTGYEQYF	TGTGCCATCAGCCGGACAGGGTACGAGCAGTACTTC
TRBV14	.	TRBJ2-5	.	CASSQDLGATQYF	TGTGCCAGCAGCCAAGATTTGGGGGCAACCCAGTACTTC
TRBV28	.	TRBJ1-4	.	CATKYGGTNEKLFF	TGTGCCACCAAATACGGGGGAACTAATGAAAAACTGTTTTTT
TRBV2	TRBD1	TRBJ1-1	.	CASSLPGQGNTEAFF	TGTGCCAGCAGTCTCCCGGGACAGGGGAACACTGAAGCTTTCTTT
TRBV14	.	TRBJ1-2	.	CASSQGRGYTF	TGTGCCAGCAGCCAGGGCCGGGGCTACACCTTC
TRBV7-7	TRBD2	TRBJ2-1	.	CASSTNLGLAGEKGPAEQFF	TGTGCTAGCAGCACAAACCTGGGACTAGCGGGAGAGAAGGGACCCGCTGAGCAGTTCTTC
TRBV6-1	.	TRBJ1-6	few	CASSEIVRMGSPLHF	TGTGCCAGCAGTGAAATTGTGAGGATGGGTTCACCCCTCCACTTT
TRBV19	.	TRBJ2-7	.	CASSRQATYEQYF	TGTGCCAGTAGTAGACAGGCCACCTACGAGCAGTACTTC
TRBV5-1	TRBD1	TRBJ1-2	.	CASSLNRGSYGYTF	TGCGCCAGCAGCTTGAACAGGGGGTCCTATGGCTACACCTTC
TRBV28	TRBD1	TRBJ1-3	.	CASSSHPDRRNTIYF	TGTGCCAGCAGTTCCCACCCGGACAGGAGAAACACCATATATTTT
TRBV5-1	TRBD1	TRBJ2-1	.	CASSAGGLTYNEQFF	TGCGCCAGCAGCGCAGGGGGTCTTACCTACAATGAGCAGTTCTTC
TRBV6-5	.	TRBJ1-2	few	CASSYDGLNYGYTF	TGTGCCAGCAGTTACGACGGACTTAACTATGGCTACACCTTC
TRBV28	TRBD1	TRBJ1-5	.	CASSPPDRVDQPQHF	TGTGCCAGCAGTCCGCCGGACAGGGTTGATCAGCCCCAGCATTTT
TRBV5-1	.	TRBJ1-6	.	CASRTLLRERDSPLHF	TGCGCCAGCAGGACTCTCTTGAGGGAACGGGATTCACCCCTCCACTTT
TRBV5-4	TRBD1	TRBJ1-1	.	CASSLEGGRATEAFF	TGTGCCAGCAGCTTGGAAGGGGGCCGTGCCACTGAAGCTTTCTTT
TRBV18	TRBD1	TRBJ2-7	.	CASSPGQGRSYEQYF	TGTGCCAGCTCACCCGGACAGGGCAGATCCTACGAGCAGTACTTC
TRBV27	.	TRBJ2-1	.	CASSLGLALNNEQFF	TGTGCCAGCAGTTTAGGGCTAGCGCTTAACAATGAGCAGTTCTTC
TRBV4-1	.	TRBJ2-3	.	CASSQDLGRGGTDTQYF	TGCGCCAGCAGCCAAGATTTGGGCAGGGGAGGCACAGATACGCAGTATTTT
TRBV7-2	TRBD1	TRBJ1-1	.	CASSLELGTGGAFF	TGTGCCAGCAGCTTAGAGCTCGGGACAGGGGGGGCTTTCTTT
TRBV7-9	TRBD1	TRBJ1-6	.	CSSSRRGQFNSPLHF	TGTTCCAGCAGCCGGAGGGGACAGTTTAATTCACCCCTCCACTTT
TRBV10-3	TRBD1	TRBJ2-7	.	CAIRDRVPNEQYF	TGTGCCATCAGGGACAGGGTACCCAACGAGCAGTACTTC
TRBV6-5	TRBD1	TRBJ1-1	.	CASSLGQGAAAFF	TGTGCCAGCAGCCTAGGACAGGGGGCGGCGGCTTTCTTT
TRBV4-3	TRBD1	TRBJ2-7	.	CASSLGQQSYEQYF	TGCGCCAGCAGCCTGGGACAGCAATCCTACGAGCAGTACTTC
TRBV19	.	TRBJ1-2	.	CASSKALTDYGYTF	TGTGCCAGTAGTAAAGCCCTAACAGACTATGGCTACACCTTC
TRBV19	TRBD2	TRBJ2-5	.	CASMGGSKETQYF	TGTGCCAGTATGGGAGGGTCGAAGGAGACCCAGTACTTC
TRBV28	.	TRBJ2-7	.	CASSSQSYEQYF	TGTGCCAGCAGTTCACAGAGCTACGAGCAGTACTTC
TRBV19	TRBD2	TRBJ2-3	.	CASSINGLAGVGDTQYF	TGTGCCAGTAGTATAAACGGACTAGCGGGGGTAGGAGATACGCAGTATTTT
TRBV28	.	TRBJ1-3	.	CASTSGGRISRNTIYF	TGTGCCAGCACTTCTGGAGGTCGAATAAGTAGAAACACCATATATTTT
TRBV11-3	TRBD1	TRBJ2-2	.	CASAPGTAETGELFF	TGTGCCAGCGCCCCAGGGACAGCCGAAACCGGGGAGCTGTTTTTT
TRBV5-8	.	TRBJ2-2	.	CASSLFSGFTGELFF	TGTGCCAGCAGCTTATTTTCCGGGTTCACCGGGGAGCTGTTTTTT